What follows is one TCR beta chain and its context. Its antigen is not identified. The sample has other DNA sequences that encode this CDR3 too. The sample belongs to a study of OX40 agonist ivuxolimab in advanced cancers. Study-level information: Melanoma, hepatocellular carcinoma, head and neck or renal cell cancer occurred in dose-escalation patients. Averaging about 60 years in age, with a range of roughly 20 to 90, the cohort was around 85% male.

The study, taken as a whole, reports: More expanded clones were seen, on average, in CD8+ T cells than in CD4+.

Sequencing used immunoSEQ multiplex PCR; TCRdb keeps in-frame clones, though not all of them. Found here are about 60,000 clones, approximately 90% of them singletons; the top ten hold roughly 4%. The V gene lost 0 bases and the J gene lost 1 base, with 6 bases spanning the gap. There are 14 residues in the CDR3. The germline CDR1 and CDR2 sequences are SGDLS and YYNGEE. The sample here was CD4+ or CD8+ T cells sorted from blood, taken in a trial of the OX40 agonist ivuxolimab. J is TRBJ2-3 and V is TRBV9; D gene unclear. The receptor was derived from an adult with an advanced solid tumor such as melanoma, head and neck, liver or kidney cancer. The CDR3 sequence: CASSVGRGTDTQYF. For the CDR3, the DNA is TGTGCCAGCAGCGTAGGTCGCGGCACAGATACGCAGTATTTT.